What follows are 18 T cell receptor beta chains derived from one specimen sequenced in a study of human versus mouse CDR3 diversity and MHC coevolution. Only in-frame clones appear in the TCRdb table, and some are missing; sequencing was by immunoSEQ multiplex PCR. The data show roughly 86,000 clones, 93% seen once. Specimen: naive CD4+ T cells from blood. The subset denotes: CD45RO-negative CD62L-positive naive CD4 T cells. These receptors all come from a person between 25 and 70 years old in good health.

The rearrangement links TRBV19 to TRBJ1-6; D gene ambiguous. CDR1 LNHDA and CDR2 SQIVND come from the germline V gene (reference sequence). V gave up 5 bases and J gave up 8 bases, with 4 bases separating them. The CDR3 runs 11 residues. The DNA of the CDR3 is TGTGCCAGTAGTGCGGATTCACCCCTCCACTTT. This encodes CASSADSPLHF.

The chain carries TRBV6-6 and TRBJ2-2; TRBD1 agrees at 8 bases. The CDR3 covers 15 residues. V lost 7 bases and J lost 0; bases outside the gene matches: 4. Germline V gene sequence: CDR1 MNHNY, CDR2 SVGAGI (reference sequence). The CDR3 coding sequence is TGTGCCAGCAACGGACAGGGCCCGAACACCGGGGAGCTGTTTTTT. As protein: CASNGQGPNTGELFF.

The chain uses TRBV5-1 and TRBJ2-7; 9 positions agree with TRBD1. Unmatched junction bases numbered 10, after V lost 5 bases and J lost 4 bases. The CDR3 is 15 amino acids. Per the germline V gene, CDR1 is SGHRS and CDR2 is YFSETQ. As DNA, the CDR3 is TGCGCCAGCAGGATCGGCGGGACAGGGACATACGAGCAGTACTTC. This gives the protein CASRIGGTGTYEQYF.

V and J are TRBV7-2 and TRBJ2-7, with D uncertain. In germline, CDR1 is SGHTA, CDR2 FQGNSA. V gave up 1 base and J gave up 2 bases, with 12 bases separating them. The CDR3 is 15 residues long. The CDR3, as DNA: TGTGCCAGCAGCTTAGTGGTGACGGGTGCCTACGAGCAGTACTTC. Translation: CASSLVVTGAYEQYF.

This chain links TRBV5-1 with TRBJ1-4, with 8 nucleotides matching TRBD1. The germline V gene encodes CDR1 SGHRS and CDR2 YFSETQ. V was pared by 4 bases and J by 6 bases, with 5 bases of the junction left unmatched. The CDR3 has 14 residues. This chain's CDR3 is CASSPDREDEKLFF. CDR3 nucleotide sequence: TGCGCCAGCAGCCCGGACAGGGAAGATGAAAAACTGTTTTTT.

The V gene is TRBV7-8, the J gene TRBJ2-5, with 11 positions matching TRBD1. Losses at the gene ends were 5 bases for V and 4 bases for J; bases not matched to a gene: 9. Germline V gene lookup returns CDR1 SGHVS and CDR2 FQNEAQ. This CDR3 contains 16 residues. CDR3: CASSRTGTGGGETQYF. The CDR3 DNA sequence: TGTGCCAGCAGCCGAACCGGGACAGGGGGAGGAGAGACCCAGTACTTC.

This clone was observed once. This chain joins TRBV18 and TRBJ2-1; 9 nucleotides match TRBD1. The CDR3 has 15 residues. Trimming took 5 bases from V and 4 from J; bases not matched to a gene: 6. Germline V gives CDR1 KGHSH, CDR2 LQKENI. This CDR3 reads CASSAGTGIYNEQFF. The CDR3 bases are TGTGCCAGCTCAGCCGGGACAGGGATATACAATGAGCAGTTCTTC.

On this clone: Other DNA sequences of this sample code for an identical CDR3. The rearrangement uses TRBV7-9 and TRBJ1-5, with unresolved D. The V gene's germline CDR1 is SEHNR and CDR2 FQNEAQ (reference sequence). The CDR3 has 14 residues. V lost 2 bases and J 6 bases, leaving 11 bases between the germline ends. The CDR3 region has the DNA TGTGCCAGCAGCTTATCCGGGGTTGGTCAGCCCCAGCATTTT. This gives the protein CASSLSGVGQPQHF.

This clone was recorded only once. The V call is TRBV6-4, the J call TRBJ2-3; TRBD2 matches 7 bases. Trimming at V came to 4 bases and at J to 7 bases, leaving 17 bases not matched to a gene. The CDR3 spans 17 residues. CDR1 is MRHNA and CDR2 is SNTAGT in the germline V gene. The CDR3 loop reads CASSARPGTTEGYTQYF. The CDR3 DNA sequence: TGTGCCAGCAGTGCCCGACCCGGGACTACGGAAGGATATACGCAGTATTTT.

The chain joins TRBV19 to TRBJ2-7; 12 bases align to TRBD1. The CDR3 length is 17 residues. V trimming: 3 bases; J trimming: 3 bases; junction bases outside the gene matches: 9. CDR1 and CDR2 (germline): LNHDA, SQIVND (reference sequence). CDR3 DNA sequence: TGTGCCAGTAGTATTGGGACAGGGGGCGTTAATGTCTACGAGCAGTACTTC. Its protein is CASSIGTGGVNVYEQYF.

This clone was observed once. The chain recombines TRBV5-5 with TRBJ2-7; weak D call: TRBD1 (5 bases). Trimming stripped 0 bases from V and 2 bases from J, with 12 bases between. Germline CDR1 SGHKS, CDR2 YYEKEE (reference sequence). CDR3 size: 15 residues. As DNA, the CDR3 is TGTGCCAGCAGCTTGGTCGAAGTGGGGCCCTACGAGCAGTACTTC. This sequence encodes CASSLVEVGPYEQYF.

V and J are TRBV27 and TRBJ1-2; 11 nucleotides agree with TRBD1. The CDR3 runs 15 residues. V shed 5 bases, J shed 4 bases, and the junction held 6 bases outside the gene matches. The germline V gene has CDR1 MNHEY and CDR2 SMNVEV (reference sequence). The CDR3 protein is CASSPYGTGGYGYTF. The DNA for the CDR3 is TGTGCCAGCAGTCCTTACGGGACAGGGGGCTATGGCTACACCTTC.

This rearrangement joins TRBV6-1 to TRBJ2-7, with D unresolved. Germline V gene sequence: CDR1 MNHNS, CDR2 SASEGT. CDR3 length equals 15 residues. Trimming cost V 4 bases and J 4 bases, with 17 bases left between them. CDR3 protein: CASSVGSTYGYEQYF. Here the CDR3 DNA reads TGTGCCAGCAGTGTAGGCTCTACATACGGGTACGAGCAGTACTTC.

This sequence joins TRBV29-1 and TRBJ2-5; 7 bases fit TRBD1. With the DNA end fitting TRBJ2-7 better, the J assignment may be wrong. This CDR3 has 13 amino acids. Germline assignment: CDR1 SQVTM and CDR2 ANQGSEA. The CDR3 DNA follows: TGCAGCGTGGTAGGACAGGATCCCTACGAGCAGTACTTC. Its protein product is CSVVGQDPYEQYF.

V and J are TRBV5-5 and TRBJ2-7; D is possibly TRBD1 (6 bases). CDR1 and CDR2 from the germline V gene are SGHKS and YYEKEE (reference sequence). Between the trimmed V and J ends, which lost 0 bases and 6 bases, there was a span of 13 bases. The CDR3 runs 14 residues. CDR3 sequence reads: CASSLVQGTGEQYF. For the CDR3, the DNA is TGTGCCAGCAGCTTGGTGCAGGGGACGGGCGAGCAGTACTTC.

The V gene is TRBV4-3, the J gene TRBJ1-3; no reliable D call. This CDR3 region has 15 residues. V was trimmed by 0 bases and J by 3 bases, leaving 9 bases between them. Germline-derived CDR1 and CDR2 are LGHNA and YSLEER. This chain's CDR3 is CASSQDRGNGNTIYF. Here the CDR3 DNA reads TGCGCCAGCAGCCAAGATCGAGGGAATGGAAACACCATATATTTT.

The chain uses TRBV5-1 and TRBJ1-1, with a tentative D call TRBD1 (6 bases). Trimming removed 0 bases from V and 1 base from J, with 13 bases in between. The length of the CDR3 is 16 residues. Germline loops: CDR1 SGHRS, CDR2 YFSETQ. CDR3 bases: TGCGCCAGCAGCTTGGCCGGGGGGCGTGGGAACACTGAAGCTTTCTTT. This codes for CASSLAGGRGNTEAFF.

The J gene is TRBJ2-1, the V gene TRBV11-1; 7 bases map to TRBD1. V was clipped by 5 bases and J by 0 bases; unmatched bases: 4. Germline V CDR1 and CDR2: SGHAT, FQDESV (reference sequence). The CDR3 runs to 15 residues. Here the CDR3 DNA reads TGTGCCAGCAGCCCATGGACAGGCTCCTACAATGAGCAGTTCTTC. It specifies CASSPWTGSYNEQFF.